Presented here are 2 T cell receptor beta chains from one specimen sequenced in a study of memory CD4+ T cells and cytomegalovirus serostatus. Single viable CD3+CD4+CD8-CD45RO+ cells were sorted as the memory CD4+ T cells. Measured with immunoSEQ multiplex PCR; TCRdb has only the in-frame clones, and not every one. Of about 61,000 clones detected, approximately 85% appear once; the ten largest clones hold 0.88%. The specimen sequenced was memory CD4+ T cells from blood. These receptors were collected from an adult in good health and CMV-seronegative.

This CDR3 reads CASSGRREGTNTGELFF. DNA of the CDR3: TGTGCCAGCAGTGGGCGACGGGAGGGGACGAACACCGGGGAGCTGTTTTTT. The chain uses TRBV27 and TRBJ2-2, with 8 positions matching TRBD2. Germline V lookup: CDR1 MNHEY, CDR2 SMNVEV (reference sequence). V shed 5 bases, J shed 0 bases, and the junction held 8 bases outside the gene matches. The CDR3 extends over 17 amino acids.

J is TRBJ2-1 and V is TRBV10-3; D is perhaps TRBD2 (6 bases). The CDR3 is made up of 13 amino acids. Looked up from germline, CDR1 is ENHRY and CDR2 is SYGVKD. Deletions cut 5 bases from V and 7 bases from J, with 12 bases between. CDR3 DNA sequence: TGTGCCATCAGTCACGGGGGAGATAATGAGCAGTTCTTC. It encodes CAISHGGDNEQFF.